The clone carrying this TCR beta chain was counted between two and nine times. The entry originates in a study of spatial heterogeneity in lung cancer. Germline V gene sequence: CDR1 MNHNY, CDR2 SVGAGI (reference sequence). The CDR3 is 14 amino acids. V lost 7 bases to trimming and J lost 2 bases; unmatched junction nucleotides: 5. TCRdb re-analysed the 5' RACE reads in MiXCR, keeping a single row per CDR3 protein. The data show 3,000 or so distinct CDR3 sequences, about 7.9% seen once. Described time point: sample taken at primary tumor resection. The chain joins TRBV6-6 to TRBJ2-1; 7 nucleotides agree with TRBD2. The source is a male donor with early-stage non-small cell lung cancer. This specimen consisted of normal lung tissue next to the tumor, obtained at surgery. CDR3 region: CASIREGPYNEQFF. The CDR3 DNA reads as TGTGCCAGCATCAGGGAGGGCCCCTACAATGAGCAGTTCTTC.